This passage covers 2 T cell receptor beta chains from one sample sequenced in a study of cytomegalovirus exposure and HLA in healthy donors. PCR employed 60 Vbeta and 13 Jbeta primers. Assay: immunoSEQ multiplex PCR; the TCRdb copy retains only in-frame clones and omits some. The profile shows about 110,000 clones, 75% of them singletons. Sequenced material: PBMCs. These receptors all come from a male donor in good health and CMV-seropositive.

This clone was observed a few times. The rearrangement links TRBV5-4 to TRBJ2-5; 8 nucleotides agree with TRBD1. Germline trimming cut 1 base from V and 5 bases from J; bases unmatched to any gene: 4. Germline V gene data show CDR1 as SGHNT and CDR2 as YYREEE (reference sequence). This CDR3 spans 14 amino acids. DNA for the CDR3: TGTGCCAGCAGCTTGCAGGGGGCCTGGGAGACCCAGTACTTC. It codes for CASSLQGAWETQYF.

CDR3 DNA sequence: TGCGCCAGCAGCCCCGTCAGGGACAGGGTTGGAGAGCAGTACTTC. Its protein product is CASSPVRDRVGEQYF. The V and J genes are TRBV4-1 and TRBJ2-7, with 9 bases identical to TRBD1. V was pared by 4 bases and J by 7 bases, with 11 bases of the junction left unmatched. The length of the CDR3 is 15 residues. Per germline, CDR1 MGHRA and CDR2 YSYEKL.